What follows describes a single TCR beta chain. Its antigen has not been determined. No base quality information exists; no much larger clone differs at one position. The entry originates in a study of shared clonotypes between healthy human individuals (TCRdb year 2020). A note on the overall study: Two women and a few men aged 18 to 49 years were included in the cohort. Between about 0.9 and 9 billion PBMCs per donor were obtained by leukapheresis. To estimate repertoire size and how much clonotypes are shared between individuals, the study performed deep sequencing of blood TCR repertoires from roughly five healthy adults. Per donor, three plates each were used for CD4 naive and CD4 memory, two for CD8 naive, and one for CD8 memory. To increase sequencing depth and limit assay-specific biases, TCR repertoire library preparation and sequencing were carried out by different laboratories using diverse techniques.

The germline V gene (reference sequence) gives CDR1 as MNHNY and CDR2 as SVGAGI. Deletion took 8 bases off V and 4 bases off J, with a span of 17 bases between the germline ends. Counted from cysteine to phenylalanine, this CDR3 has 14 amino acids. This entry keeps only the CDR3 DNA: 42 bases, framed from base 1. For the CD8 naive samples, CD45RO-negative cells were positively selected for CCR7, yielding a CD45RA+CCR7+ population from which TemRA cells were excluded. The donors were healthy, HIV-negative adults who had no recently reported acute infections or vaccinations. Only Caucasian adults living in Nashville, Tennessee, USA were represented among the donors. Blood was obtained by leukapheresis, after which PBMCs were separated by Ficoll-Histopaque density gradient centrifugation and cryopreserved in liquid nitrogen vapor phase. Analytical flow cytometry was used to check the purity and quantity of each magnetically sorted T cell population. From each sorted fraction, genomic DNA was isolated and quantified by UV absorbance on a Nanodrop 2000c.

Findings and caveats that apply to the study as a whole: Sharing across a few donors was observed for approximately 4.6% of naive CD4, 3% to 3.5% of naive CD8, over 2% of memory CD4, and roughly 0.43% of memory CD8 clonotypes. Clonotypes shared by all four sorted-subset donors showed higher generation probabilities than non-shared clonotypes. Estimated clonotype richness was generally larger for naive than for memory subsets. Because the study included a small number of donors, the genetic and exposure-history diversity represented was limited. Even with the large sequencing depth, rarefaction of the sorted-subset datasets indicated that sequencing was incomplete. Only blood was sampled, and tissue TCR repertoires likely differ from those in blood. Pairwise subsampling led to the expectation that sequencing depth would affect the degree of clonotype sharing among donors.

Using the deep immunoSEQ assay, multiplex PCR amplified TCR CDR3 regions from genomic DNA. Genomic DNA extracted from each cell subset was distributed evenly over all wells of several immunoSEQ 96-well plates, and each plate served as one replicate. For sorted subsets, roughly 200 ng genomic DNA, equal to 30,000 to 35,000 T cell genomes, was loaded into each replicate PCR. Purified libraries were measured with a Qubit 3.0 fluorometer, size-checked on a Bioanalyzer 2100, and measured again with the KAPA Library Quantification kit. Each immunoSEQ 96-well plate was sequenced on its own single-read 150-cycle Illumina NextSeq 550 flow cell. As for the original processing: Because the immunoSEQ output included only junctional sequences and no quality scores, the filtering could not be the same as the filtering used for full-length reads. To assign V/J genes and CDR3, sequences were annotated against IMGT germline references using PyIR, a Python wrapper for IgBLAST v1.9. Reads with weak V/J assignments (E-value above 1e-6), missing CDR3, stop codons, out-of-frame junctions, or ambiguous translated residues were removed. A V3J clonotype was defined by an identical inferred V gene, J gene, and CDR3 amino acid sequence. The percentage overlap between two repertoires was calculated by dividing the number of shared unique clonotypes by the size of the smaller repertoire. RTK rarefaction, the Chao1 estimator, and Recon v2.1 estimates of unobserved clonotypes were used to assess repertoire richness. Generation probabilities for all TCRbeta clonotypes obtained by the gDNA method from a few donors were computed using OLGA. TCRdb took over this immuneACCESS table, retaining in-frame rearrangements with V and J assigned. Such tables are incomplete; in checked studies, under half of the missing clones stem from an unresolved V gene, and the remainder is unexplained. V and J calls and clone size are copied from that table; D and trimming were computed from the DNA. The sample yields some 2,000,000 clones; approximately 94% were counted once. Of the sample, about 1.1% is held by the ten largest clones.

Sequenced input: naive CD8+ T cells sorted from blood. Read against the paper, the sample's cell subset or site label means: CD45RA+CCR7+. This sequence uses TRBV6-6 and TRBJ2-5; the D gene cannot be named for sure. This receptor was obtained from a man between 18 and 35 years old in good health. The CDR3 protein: CASSPPAVGETQYF. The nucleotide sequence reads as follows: TGTGCCAGCTCCCCTCCCGCCGTAGGAGAGACCCAGTACTTC.